This T cell receptor beta chain was documented in a study of cytomegalovirus exposure and HLA in healthy donors (dated by TCRdb to 2016 to 2017). For the study in its entirety: In an earlier analysis of 550 to 750 of the donors, 250 to 350 Gb of sequence data and 95 million to 130 million unique TCR beta sequences from about 179 million T cells were reported. About 300 gigabases of sequencing data and 70 million to 85 million unique TCR sequences were included in an early release covering several hundred HLA-typed donors. The genetic ancestry cluster associated with self-reported Caucasian donors included 81% of the 398 genotyped donors. The study was designed to test whether signatures of past pathogen exposure could be identified by cataloging public T cell receptors. The study profiled the T cell repertoires of approximately 700 subjects by immunosequencing and related them to cytomegalovirus serostatus. Besides the first cohort of 666 subjects, a separate validation cohort made up of roughly 130 different subjects was used. High-throughput TCR immunosequencing, statistical association of individual TCRs with disease status, and machine learning were combined to predict cytomegalovirus infection status. In a later analysis, previously published TCR beta repertoires from hundreds of donors were re-analyzed and high-resolution HLA genotyping was added so that TCR occurrence patterns could be studied. Rather than drawing on any new phenotypic data, the later analysis identified candidate immune exposures from TCR beta sequences and the way those sequences occurred across donors. To decide whether each TCR beta V gene segment behaved as functional or pseudogenic, an earlier analysis of fewer than 750 of the donors relied on high-throughput TCR beta sequencing. Alongside the repertoire data, information on donor age, sex, ethnicity and CMV serostatus was compiled. A later genetic analysis used genome-wide SNP genotypes for 398 of the 666 donors, treating that subset as a discovery cohort. All discovery cohort repertoires had been generated using a single sequencing platform. Both class I and class II loci were covered by HLA typing, at four-digit resolution. Typing coverage varied by locus: about 629-630 donors for A, B, C, DRB1 and DQB1; 500 to 550 for DQA1; about 600 for DPA1; 400 to 480 for DPB1. Roughly 5 DR-DQ haplotypes were treated as single units for association and clustering because of strong linkage in the cohort. Across 398 genotyped donors of the cohort, an average of 235,054 unique TCR beta nucleotide sequences per donor were sequenced, and around 19% of those sequences were non-productive.

Comment on this clone: What this receptor recognizes is not known. No base qualities exist here, and no much larger clone lies one base off it.

The germline V gene encodes CDR1 MDHEN and CDR2 SYDVKM. The germline V end is reduced by 5 bases and the J end by 5 bases; junction bases left unmatched: 16. Spanning cysteine to phenylalanine, the CDR3 consists of 18 amino acids. The kept DNA is CDR3 alone, 54 bases in frame from the first base. Here is what the overall study found, with its caveats: A later analysis reported that several top co-occurrence clusters appeared linked to parvovirus B19, influenza, CMV and Epstein-Barr virus. Immune exposure information for the cohort was limited to CMV serostatus. In a later analysis, HLA-associated TCR beta chains were found to be more clonally expanded and to have lower generation probabilities than equally common non-associated chains. In a later genetic analysis, a missense DCLRE1C variant was associated with V-gene and J-gene trimming of TCR beta chains, and the association was replicated in an independent cohort. A further reported finding was that TCR beta sequences accurately predicted the HLA-A and HLA-B alleles for most subjects in the first cohort. Some IMGT-functional V segments, including TRBV6-2 and TRBV6-3, could not be distinguished by the 87-base-pair reads and were therefore excluded. A few of the identified cytomegalovirus-associated TCR beta chains were confirmed in vitro to be specific for cytomegalovirus antigens. Cytomegalovirus status was reported to be diagnosed by the classifier with high specificity and sensitivity in both the original and validation cohorts. While some public TCRs were present in many individuals, most TCR sequences turned up only very rarely across donors. In the study, some 160 TCR beta chains were listed as associated with cytomegalovirus. Sequencing depth was assumed to be roughly uniform across donors in the presence/absence analyses, though that assumption may not hold. In a later genetic analysis, fewer N-insertions in productive TCRs were reported among donors in an Asian-associated ancestry cluster than the roughly 710-donor mean. A later analysis found that TCR association rates varied across HLA loci, with DRB1 alleles showing the most associated TCRs and HLA-C alleles the fewest. Specific HLA alleles were associated with 15,000 to 20,000 TCR beta sequences at a false discovery rate of 0.05 in a later analysis. It was suggested by the authors that the approach could potentially be generalized to other disease states and immunological phenotypes. A cluster of highly shared sequence variants was judged likely to be a technical artifact of the sequencing pipeline. Because counts were too low, 15 or so rarely observed V segments, including chromosome 9 orphons, were excluded from the earlier analysis of under 650 of the donors. In an earlier analysis of more than 500 of the donors, most TCR beta V segments appeared in productive rearrangements about 90% or about 30% of the time, broadly matching IMGT annotations. HLA typing was unavailable for some donors at each locus, so association tests used only the typed subset. Linkage disequilibrium might explain the correlated functional status among segregating V segments, but an unknown experimental factor could not be ruled out. Assigning TCR associations to individual alleles was difficult when HLA alleles, especially DR and DQ, strongly co-occurred. This cohort had only TCR beta chains sequenced, and the lack of alpha or paired-chain data limited which features could be detected. Most CMV-associated TCR beta chains appeared to be HLA-restricted in a later analysis, and the HLA associations seemed to be driven largely by CMV exposure.

Receptors were amplified or captured by the immunoSEQ multiplex PCR assay. For the multiplex PCR, a mixture combining 60 forward primers for TCR Vbeta segments and 13 reverse primers for TCR Jbeta segments was used. The CDR3 region of rearranged TCR beta genes was amplified from genomic DNA by a multiplex PCR assay. The amplified TCR beta libraries were sequenced on the Illumina HiSeq System as 87-base-pair reads. The original methods were these. In a later analysis, roughly 80 million unique TCR beta chains were counted across the roughly 670 repertoires, and roughly 11 million of these chains were shared by at least two donors. To remove PCR and sequencing errors, raw reads were error-corrected and collapsed into unique sequences using a nearest-neighbor algorithm that merged closely related sequences. To assign V, D and J gene segments, CDR3 sequences were aligned to IMGT reference sequences. Each retained sequence needed at least a six-nucleotide match to both a V gene segment and a J gene segment. Rearrangements were called productive when the CDR3 lacked stop codons and stayed in frame with V and J; all others were non-productive. Following IMGT convention, CDR3 was defined as the stretch from the second conserved V-encoded cysteine to the conserved J-encoded phenylalanine. Sequences without an unambiguous match to a single V gene segment were excluded from the earlier analysis of over 500 of the donors. In an earlier analysis of roughly 600 of the donors, a V segment was called functional when productive rearrangements were above 56.7%, and segregating when the standard deviation between donors exceeded 5%. A statistical classification framework was built for diagnosing cytomegalovirus status from the catalog of TCR beta chain sequences. In a later analysis, TCR nucleotide sequences were compared against IMGT/GENE-DB human TR gene sequences so that V and J genes could be assigned. A later analysis assigned CDR3 sequences and most-parsimonious VDJ recombination scenarios with the TCRdist pipeline. In a later analysis, every TCR beta chain was defined by the combination of its CDR3 amino acid sequence and its V-gene family, and reads without a unique V-gene family were dropped. To address suspected cross-contamination and a sequencing artifact, a later analysis removed 592 highly shared, low-generation-probability nucleotide sequences. In a later analysis, a clonal expansion index for each public chain was calculated from normalized within-repertoire ranks of inferred template counts. In a later analysis, generation probabilities were computed using a VDJ recombination model fitted to out-of-frame rearrangements, and the results were checked against IGoR. Hypergeometric tests were used in a later analysis to score TCR-TCR, TCR-HLA and TCR-CMV co-occurrence, with a repertoire-size bias correction applied to the TCR pairs. To estimate false discovery rates, a later analysis permuted the HLA or CMV assignments 20 times. A later analysis grouped co-occurring TCRs with DBSCAN, adding TCRdist sequence similarity when clustering within HLA-allele-positive subsets. Repertoires with fewer than 30,000 or more than 120,000 public chains were left out of co-occurrence clustering, as were several repertoires with anomalous nucleotide sharing. Imported from immuneACCESS, the table was reduced by TCRdb to in-frame sequences with V and J called. These copies leave out some clones; in studies compared against another copy, an unresolved V gene accounts for under half, and the cause of the remainder is not known. V and J calls and clone size follow that table, whereas D and trimming were derived from the DNA. For this sample the table gives about 61,000 clones, of which approximately 88% were detected only once. Approximately 1.5% of the sample lies in the top ten.

The cohort was made up of approximately 670 healthy bone marrow donors. At the time of sampling, every cohort member was nominally healthy, though immune exposures that went unrecorded were likely present. The donor was CMV seropositive and was included in the group of 250 to 300 seropositive cohort members. A peripheral blood sample was provided by each donor, and peripheral blood mononuclear cells were used for TCR beta sequencing. Genomic DNA extraction from the blood cell samples was performed with the Qiagen DNeasy Blood Extraction Kit. The chain is made from TRBV28 and TRBJ2-3; 10 central nucleotides agree with TRBD1. The sequence was collected from a man aged 25 to 45 in good health and CMV-seropositive. Sequenced: PBMCs. The nucleotides are TGTGCCAGCAGTCACCAAAACTTAGGGACAGGGGTTATAGATACGCAGTATTTT. Its coded protein is CASSHQNLGTGVIDTQYF.